This T cell receptor beta chain is from a study of T cell responses to AZD1222 COVID-19 vaccine. General observations from the study: Unmutated variant regions are reportedly the target of nearly half of TCRs that are spike-specific. It should be noted that donors were predominantly white British and more often female, and clonal diversity was possibly underestimated.

Notes on this clone: What it binds is not known.

Trimming removed 2 bases at V and 0 bases at J, with 10 bases between. CDR3 length: 15 amino acids. The germline V gene has CDR1 SGHVS and CDR2 FQNEAQ. Using immunoSEQ multiplex PCR, the repertoire was profiled, and TCRdb retains in-frame clones only, with some absent. The table shows tens of thousands of clones, with approximately 90% occurring only once. This clonotype was sampled from an adult in good health. The chain combines TRBV7-8 with TRBJ1-1; D not resolved. This sample comprised peripheral blood, obtained on day 0 of AZD1222 vaccination. In DNA form, the CDR3 reads TGTGCCAGCAGCTTATCGGCAGTGCTGAACACTGAAGCTTTCTTT. Amino acid sequence: CASSLSAVLNTEAFF.